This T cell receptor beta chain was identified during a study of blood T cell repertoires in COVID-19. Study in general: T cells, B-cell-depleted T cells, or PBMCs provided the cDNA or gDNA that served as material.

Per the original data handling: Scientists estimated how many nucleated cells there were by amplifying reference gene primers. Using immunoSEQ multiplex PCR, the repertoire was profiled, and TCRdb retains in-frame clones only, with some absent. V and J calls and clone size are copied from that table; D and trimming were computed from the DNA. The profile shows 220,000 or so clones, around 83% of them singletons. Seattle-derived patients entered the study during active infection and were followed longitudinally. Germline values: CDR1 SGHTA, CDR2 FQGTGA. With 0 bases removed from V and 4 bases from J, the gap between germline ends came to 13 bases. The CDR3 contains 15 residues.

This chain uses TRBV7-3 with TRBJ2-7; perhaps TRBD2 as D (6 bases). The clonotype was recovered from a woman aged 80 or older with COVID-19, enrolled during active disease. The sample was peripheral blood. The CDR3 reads CASSLTNGGAYEQYF. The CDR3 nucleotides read TGTGCCAGCAGCTTAACGAACGGGGGAGCGTACGAGCAGTACTTC.